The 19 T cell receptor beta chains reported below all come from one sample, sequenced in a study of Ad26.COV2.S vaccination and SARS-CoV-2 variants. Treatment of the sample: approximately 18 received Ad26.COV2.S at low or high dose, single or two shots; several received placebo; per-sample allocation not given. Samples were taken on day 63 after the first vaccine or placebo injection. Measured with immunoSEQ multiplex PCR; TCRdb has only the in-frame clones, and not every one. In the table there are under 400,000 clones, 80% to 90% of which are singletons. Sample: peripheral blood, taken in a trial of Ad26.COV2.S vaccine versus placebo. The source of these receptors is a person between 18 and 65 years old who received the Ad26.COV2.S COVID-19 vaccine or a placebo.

In nucleotides, the CDR3 is TGTGCCAGCAGCTTAAGATCGGGGGATAACTACAATGAGCAGTTCTTC. Translating gives CASSLRSGDNYNEQFF. V gene TRBV7-2 combines with J gene TRBJ2-1; possibly TRBD2 for D (6 bases). Deletions cut 2 bases from V and 3 bases from J, with 14 bases between. The germline gives CDR1 SGHTA, CDR2 FQGNSA. The CDR3 loop spans 16 amino acids.

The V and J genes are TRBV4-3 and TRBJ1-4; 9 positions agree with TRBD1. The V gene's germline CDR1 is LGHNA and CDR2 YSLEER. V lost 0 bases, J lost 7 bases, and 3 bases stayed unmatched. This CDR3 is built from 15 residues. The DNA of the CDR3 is TGCGCCAGCAGCCAAGAGACAGGGGGATTTGAAAAACTGTTTTTT. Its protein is CASSQETGGFEKLFF.

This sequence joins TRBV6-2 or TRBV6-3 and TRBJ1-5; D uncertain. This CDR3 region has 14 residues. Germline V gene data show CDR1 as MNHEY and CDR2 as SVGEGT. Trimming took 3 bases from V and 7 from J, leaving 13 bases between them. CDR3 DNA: TGTGCCAGCAGTTATATGGGAACGGGCCAGCCCCAGCATTTT. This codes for CASSYMGTGQPQHF.

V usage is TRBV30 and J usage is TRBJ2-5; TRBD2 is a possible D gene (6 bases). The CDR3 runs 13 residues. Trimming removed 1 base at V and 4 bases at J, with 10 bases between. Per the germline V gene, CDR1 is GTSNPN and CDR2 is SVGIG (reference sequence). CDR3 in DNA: TGTGCCTGGAGTGCGGGGGTCCGAGAGACCCAGTACTTC. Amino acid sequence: CAWSAGVRETQYF. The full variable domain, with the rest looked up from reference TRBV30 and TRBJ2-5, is SQTIHQWPATLVQPVGSPLSLECTVEGTSNPNLYWYRQAAGRGLQLLFYSVGIGQISSEVPQNLSASRPQDRQFILSSKKLLLSDSGFYLCAWSAGVRETQYFGPGTRLLVL.

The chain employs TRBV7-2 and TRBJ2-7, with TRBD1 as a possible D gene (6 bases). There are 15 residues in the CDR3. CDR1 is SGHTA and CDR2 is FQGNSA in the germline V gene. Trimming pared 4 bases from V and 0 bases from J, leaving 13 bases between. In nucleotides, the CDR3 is TGTGCCAGCAGCTCCCAGGGGCAGCTCTCCTACGAGCAGTACTTC. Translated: CASSSQGQLSYEQYF. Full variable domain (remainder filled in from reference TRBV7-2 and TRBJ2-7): GAGVSQSPSNKVTEKGKDVELRCDPISGHTALYWYRQSLGQGLEFLIYFQGNSAPDKSGLPSDRFSAERTGGSVSTLTIQRTQQEDSAVYLCASSSQGQLSYEQYFGPGTRLTVT.

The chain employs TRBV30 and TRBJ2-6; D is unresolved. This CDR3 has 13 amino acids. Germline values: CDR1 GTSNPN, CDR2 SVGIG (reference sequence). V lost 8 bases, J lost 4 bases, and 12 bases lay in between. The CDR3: CAQNIGGANVLTF. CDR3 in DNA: TGTGCCCAGAACATTGGGGGGGCCAACGTCCTGACTTTC.

The CDR3 DNA reads TGTGCCAGTAGTATAGAACACAGCTCCTACAATGAGCAGTTCTTC. Amino acids: CASSIEHSSYNEQFF. The chain employs TRBV19 and TRBJ2-1; the D is unclear. V gave up 0 bases and J gave up 0 bases, with 6 bases separating them. CDR1 and CDR2 (germline): LNHDA, SQIVND (reference sequence). CDR3 length equals 15 residues.

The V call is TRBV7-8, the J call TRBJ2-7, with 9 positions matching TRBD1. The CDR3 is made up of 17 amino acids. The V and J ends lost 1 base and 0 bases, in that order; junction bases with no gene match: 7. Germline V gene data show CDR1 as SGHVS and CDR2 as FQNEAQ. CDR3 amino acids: CASSLETGTGFSYEQYF. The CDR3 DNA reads TGTGCCAGCAGCTTAGAAACCGGGACAGGGTTCTCCTACGAGCAGTACTTC.

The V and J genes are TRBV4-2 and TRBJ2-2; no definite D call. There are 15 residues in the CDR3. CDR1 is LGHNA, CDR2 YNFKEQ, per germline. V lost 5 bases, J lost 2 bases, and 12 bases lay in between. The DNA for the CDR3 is TGTGCCAGCAGCGATCGGACGTATAACACCGGGGAGCTGTTTTTT. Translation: CASSDRTYNTGELFF.

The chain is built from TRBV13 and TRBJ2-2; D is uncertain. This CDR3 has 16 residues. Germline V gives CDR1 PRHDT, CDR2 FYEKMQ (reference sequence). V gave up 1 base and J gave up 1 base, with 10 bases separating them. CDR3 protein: CASSLEGSLNTGELFF. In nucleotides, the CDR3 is TGTGCCAGCAGCTTAGAGGGTAGCTTGAACACCGGGGAGCTGTTTTTT.

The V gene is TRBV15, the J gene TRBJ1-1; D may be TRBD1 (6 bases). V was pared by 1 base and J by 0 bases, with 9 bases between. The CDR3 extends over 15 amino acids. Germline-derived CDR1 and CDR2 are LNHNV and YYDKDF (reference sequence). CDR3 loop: CATSRARTVNTEAFF. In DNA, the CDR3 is TGTGCCACCAGCAGAGCTAGGACAGTGAACACTGAAGCTTTCTTT.

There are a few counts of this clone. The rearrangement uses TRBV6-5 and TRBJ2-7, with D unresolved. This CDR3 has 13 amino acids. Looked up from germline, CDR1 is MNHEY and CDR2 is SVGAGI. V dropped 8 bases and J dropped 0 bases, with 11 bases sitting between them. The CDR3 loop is CASAEHASYEQYF. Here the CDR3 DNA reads TGTGCCAGCGCCGAGCACGCCTCCTACGAGCAGTACTTC.

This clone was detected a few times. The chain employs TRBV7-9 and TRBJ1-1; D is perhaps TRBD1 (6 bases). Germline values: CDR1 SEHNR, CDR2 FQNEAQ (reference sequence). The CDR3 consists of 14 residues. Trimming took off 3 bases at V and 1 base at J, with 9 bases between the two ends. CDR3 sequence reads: CASSFGGPNTEAFF. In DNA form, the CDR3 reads TGTGCCAGCAGCTTCGGGGGGCCGAACACTGAAGCTTTCTTT.

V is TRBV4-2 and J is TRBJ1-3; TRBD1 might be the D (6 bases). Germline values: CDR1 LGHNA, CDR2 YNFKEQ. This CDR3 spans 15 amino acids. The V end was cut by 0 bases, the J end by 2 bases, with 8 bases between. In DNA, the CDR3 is TGTGCCAGCAGCCAAGAGGCAGGGGCTGGAAACACCATATATTTT. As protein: CASSQEAGAGNTIYF.

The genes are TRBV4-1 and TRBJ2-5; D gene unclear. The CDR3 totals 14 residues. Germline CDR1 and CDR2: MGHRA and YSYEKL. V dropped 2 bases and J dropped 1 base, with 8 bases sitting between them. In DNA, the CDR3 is TGCGCCAGCAGCCAAAGGCAGTCCCAAGAGACCCAGTACTTC. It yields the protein CASSQRQSQETQYF.

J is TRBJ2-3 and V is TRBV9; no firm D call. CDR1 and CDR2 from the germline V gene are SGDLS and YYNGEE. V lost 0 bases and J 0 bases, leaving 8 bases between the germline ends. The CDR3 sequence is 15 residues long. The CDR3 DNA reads TGTGCCAGCAGCGTAGACCATCCTAGCACAGATACGCAGTATTTT. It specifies CASSVDHPSTDTQYF. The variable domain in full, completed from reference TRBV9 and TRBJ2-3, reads DSGVTQTPKHLITATGQRVTLRCSPRSGDLSVYWYQQSLDQGLQFLIQYYNGEERAKGNILERFSAQQFPDLHSELNLSSLELGDSALYFCASSVDHPSTDTQYFGPGTRLTVL.

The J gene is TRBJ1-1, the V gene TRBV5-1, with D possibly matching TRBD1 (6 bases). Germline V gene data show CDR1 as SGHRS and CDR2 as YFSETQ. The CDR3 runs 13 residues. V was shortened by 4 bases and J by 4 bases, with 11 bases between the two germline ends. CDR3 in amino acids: CASSPQGTTEAFF. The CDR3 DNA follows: TGCGCCAGCAGCCCCCAGGGGACCACTGAAGCTTTCTTT.

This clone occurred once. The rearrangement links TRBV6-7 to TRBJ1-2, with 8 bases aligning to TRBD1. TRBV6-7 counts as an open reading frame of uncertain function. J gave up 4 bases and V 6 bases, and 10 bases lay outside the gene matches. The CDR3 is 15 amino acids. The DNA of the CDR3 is TGTGCCAGCAGGCCGCCCGGGACAGGCTCCTATGGCTACACCTTC. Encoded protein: CASRPPGTGSYGYTF.

This chain's CDR3 is CASRSFWANSPLHF. The CDR3 DNA reads as TGTGCCAGCCGTTCTTTCTGGGCCAATTCACCCCTCCACTTT. This sequence joins TRBV6-6 and TRBJ1-6; D unclear. V was pared by 8 bases and J by 7 bases, with 15 bases between. The CDR3 sequence is 14 residues long. The germline gives CDR1 MNHNY, CDR2 SVGAGI (reference sequence).